The rows below give T cell receptor beta chains drawn from one sample of a study of blood T cells in healthy people across ages. One entry per CDR3 protein, called by TCRdb with MiXCR from the 5' RACE reads. The sample comprises roughly 500,000 distinct CDR3 sequences, approximately 30% of which are singletons, and around 18% rests with the top ten. Sequencing was done on a sample of blood. These receptors were taken from a woman aged 70-85 years in good health. Each CDR3 is given with its conserved first and last residue. The D gene is left open where the match is weak. Clone size appears in some rows only: once, few, many, or a class for an expanded clone.

j_gene: TRBJ1-2; v_gene: TRBV5-1; abundance: many; d_gene: NA; CDR3aa: CASSLVADYGYTF; CDR3nt: TGCGCCAGCAGCTTGGTGGCAGACTATGGCTACACCTTC
j_gene: TRBJ2-1; v_gene: TRBV5-1; abundance: NA; d_gene: TRBD2; CDR3aa: CASSSRLTSGGNNEQFF; CDR3nt: TGCGCCAGCAGCTCACGGTTGACTAGCGGGGGAAACAATGAGCAGTTCTTC
j_gene: TRBJ2-3; v_gene: TRBV20-1; abundance: NA; d_gene: NA; CDR3aa: CSARTPPDTQYF; CDR3nt: TGCAGTGCTAGGACTCCCCCAGATACGCAGTATTTT
j_gene: TRBJ2-3; v_gene: TRBV12-3/TRBV12-4; abundance: NA; d_gene: TRBD2; CDR3aa: CASSPRSSGVGTQYF; CDR3nt: TGTGCCAGCAGTCCTAGGTCTAGCGGAGTCGGTACGCAGTATTTT
j_gene: TRBJ1-1; v_gene: TRBV20-1; abundance: few; d_gene: NA; CDR3aa: CSARVFGDSWGEAFF; CDR3nt: TGCAGTGCTAGAGTCTTTGGTGACAGCTGGGGCGAAGCTTTCTTT
j_gene: TRBJ2-2; v_gene: TRBV20-1; abundance: few; d_gene: NA; CDR3aa: CSASRGGSLTGELFF; CDR3nt: TGCAGTGCTAGCAGGGGGGGGTCATTGACCGGGGAGCTGTTTTTT
j_gene: TRBJ2-5; v_gene: TRBV14; abundance: NA; d_gene: NA; CDR3aa: CASSLKVYQETQYF; CDR3nt: TGTGCCAGCAGCCTGAAGGTGTACCAAGAGACCCAGTACTTC
j_gene: TRBJ1-2; v_gene: TRBV20-1; abundance: NA; d_gene: NA; CDR3aa: CSAQYLANYGYTF; CDR3nt: TGCAGTGCCCAATACCTAGCTAACTATGGCTACACCTTC
j_gene: TRBJ1-2; v_gene: TRBV6-5; abundance: NA; d_gene: NA; CDR3aa: CASRQTINYGYTF; CDR3nt: TGTGCCAGCAGACAGACAATTAACTATGGCTACACCTTC
j_gene: TRBJ2-3; v_gene: TRBV10-3; abundance: few; d_gene: TRBD2; CDR3aa: CASGPGGGRADTQYF; CDR3nt: TGTGCCAGCGGTCCGGGCGGGGGGCGAGCAGATACGCAGTATTTT
j_gene: TRBJ2-7; v_gene: TRBV7-2; abundance: NA; d_gene: TRBD2; CDR3aa: CASSRSGGDSYEQYF; CDR3nt: TGTGCCAGCAGCCGAAGCGGGGGGGACTCCTACGAGCAGTACTTC
j_gene: TRBJ2-1; v_gene: TRBV10-3; abundance: NA; d_gene: TRBD1; CDR3aa: CAISEGDSYNEQFF; CDR3nt: TGTGCCATCAGTGAAGGGGACAGTTACAATGAGCAGTTCTTC
j_gene: TRBJ1-1; v_gene: TRBV6-2/TRBV6-3; abundance: NA; d_gene: NA; CDR3aa: CASSYSSGRSTEAFF; CDR3nt: TGTGCCAGCAGTTACTCCTCAGGGCGGAGCACTGAAGCTTTCTTT
j_gene: TRBJ2-5; v_gene: TRBV5-1; abundance: NA; d_gene: TRBD2; CDR3aa: CASSLGTSRVLQETQYF; CDR3nt: TGCGCCAGCAGCTTGGGGACTAGCAGAGTGCTACAAGAGACCCAGTACTTC
j_gene: TRBJ2-1; v_gene: TRBV12-3/TRBV12-4; abundance: NA; d_gene: NA; CDR3aa: CASRVGGYNEQFF; CDR3nt: TGTGCCAGCAGGGTTGGGGGCTACAATGAGCAGTTCTTC
j_gene: TRBJ2-5; v_gene: TRBV5-1; abundance: few; d_gene: TRBD2; CDR3aa: CASSSGTSGYQETQYF; CDR3nt: TGCGCCAGCAGCTCGGGGACTAGCGGGTACCAAGAGACCCAGTACTTC
j_gene: TRBJ1-2; v_gene: TRBV28; abundance: few; d_gene: NA; CDR3aa: CASGQPDNYGYTF; CDR3nt: TGTGCCAGCGGTCAGCCTGATAACTATGGCTACACCTTC
j_gene: TRBJ2-5; v_gene: TRBV7-2; abundance: NA; d_gene: NA; CDR3aa: CASSLRGTGETQYF; CDR3nt: TGTGCCAGCAGCCTTAGAGGAACAGGAGAGACCCAGTACTTC
j_gene: TRBJ2-1; v_gene: TRBV24-1; abundance: many; d_gene: TRBD1; CDR3aa: CATSEDRGLDNEQFF; CDR3nt: TGTGCCACCAGTGAGGACAGGGGGCTGGACAATGAGCAGTTCTTC
j_gene: TRBJ2-7; v_gene: TRBV24-1; abundance: few; d_gene: NA; CDR3aa: CATSDSRMICEQYF; CDR3nt: TGTGCCACCAGTGATTCGAGGATGATCTGCGAGCAGTACTTC
j_gene: TRBJ1-1; v_gene: TRBV6-2/TRBV6-3; abundance: few; d_gene: NA; CDR3aa: CASTPGGRDVVTEAFF; CDR3nt: TGTGCCAGCACCCCTGGGGGGCGCGATGTGGTCACTGAAGCTTTCTTT
j_gene: TRBJ2-2; v_gene: TRBV11-2; abundance: NA; d_gene: NA; CDR3aa: CASSLDPDTTRELFF; CDR3nt: TGTGCCAGCAGCTTAGATCCCGACACAACCCGGGAGCTGTTTTTT
j_gene: TRBJ2-3; v_gene: TRBV5-1; abundance: many; d_gene: NA; CDR3aa: CASSSTGYTDTQYF; CDR3nt: TGCGCCAGCAGCTCAACAGGTTACACAGATACGCAGTATTTT
j_gene: TRBJ1-4; v_gene: TRBV13; abundance: NA; d_gene: NA; CDR3aa: CASSFWTQATNEKLFF; CDR3nt: TGTGCCAGCAGCTTCTGGACGCAGGCAACTAATGAAAAACTGTTTTTT
j_gene: TRBJ1-1; v_gene: TRBV3-1; abundance: NA; d_gene: NA; CDR3aa: CASSQGVGIRTEAFF; CDR3nt: TGTGCCAGCAGCCAAGGTGTCGGGATTAGGACTGAAGCTTTCTTT
j_gene: TRBJ2-3; v_gene: TRBV4-3; abundance: NA; d_gene: TRBD2; CDR3aa: CASSPQTSAGDTQYF; CDR3nt: TGCGCCAGCAGCCCCCAGACTAGCGCAGGAGATACGCAGTATTTT
j_gene: TRBJ2-7; v_gene: TRBV20-1; abundance: few; d_gene: TRBD2; CDR3aa: CSAPTSGGAGQYF; CDR3nt: TGCAGTGCCCCCACTAGCGGGGGGGCCGGGCAGTACTTC
j_gene: TRBJ1-1; v_gene: TRBV7-2; abundance: few; d_gene: NA; CDR3aa: CASSPGGGAGTEAFF; CDR3nt: TGTGCCAGCAGCCCCGGAGGGGGGGCTGGGACTGAAGCTTTCTTT
j_gene: TRBJ2-7; v_gene: TRBV7-2; abundance: NA; d_gene: NA; CDR3aa: CASSLIGGSTYEQYF; CDR3nt: TGTGCCAGCAGCTTAATAGGCGGTAGTACCTACGAGCAGTACTTC
j_gene: TRBJ1-6; v_gene: TRBV4-3; abundance: once; d_gene: NA; CDR3aa: CASSQDLLTSPLHF; CDR3nt: TGCGCCAGCAGCCAAGATCTTTTAACTTCACCCCTCCACTTT
j_gene: TRBJ2-7; v_gene: TRBV29-1; abundance: few; d_gene: NA; CDR3aa: CSVRQSDYEQYF; CDR3nt: TGCAGCGTGCGACAGAGCGACTACGAGCAGTACTTC
j_gene: TRBJ2-5; v_gene: TRBV29-1; abundance: NA; d_gene: TRBD2; CDR3aa: CSVEDRPPGLGGETQYF; CDR3nt: TGCAGCGTTGAAGATCGACCCCCGGGACTAGGGGGAGAGACCCAGTACTTC
j_gene: TRBJ2-5; v_gene: TRBV20-1; abundance: few; d_gene: TRBD1; CDR3aa: CSATSSGGQETQYF; CDR3nt: TGCAGTGCAACCAGCTCAGGGGGACAAGAGACCCAGTACTTC
j_gene: TRBJ2-3; v_gene: TRBV2; abundance: NA; d_gene: TRBD1; CDR3aa: CASSEGDRSTDTQYF; CDR3nt: TGTGCCAGCAGTGAAGGGGACAGAAGCACAGATACGCAGTATTTT
j_gene: TRBJ1-4; v_gene: TRBV2; abundance: few; d_gene: NA; CDR3aa: CASSDPGQSRGKLFF; CDR3nt: TGTGCCAGCAGTGATCCAGGGCAGTCCCGTGGAAAACTGTTTTTT
j_gene: TRBJ1-1; v_gene: TRBV27; abundance: few; d_gene: NA; CDR3aa: CASSTPSRAFF; CDR3nt: TGTGCCAGCAGTACGCCGTCCCGAGCTTTCTTT
j_gene: TRBJ2-7; v_gene: TRBV27; abundance: few; d_gene: TRBD1; CDR3aa: CASSGTGGLYEQYF; CDR3nt: TGTGCCAGCTCCGGGACAGGGGGCTTGTACGAGCAGTACTTC
j_gene: TRBJ1-2; v_gene: TRBV12-3/TRBV12-4; abundance: few; d_gene: NA; CDR3aa: CASSFSGEARKEGYTF; CDR3nt: TGTGCCAGCAGTTTTTCGGGAGAGGCAAGGAAAGAAGGCTACACCTTC
j_gene: TRBJ1-4; v_gene: TRBV20-1; abundance: NA; d_gene: NA; CDR3aa: CSARDGGSTAYGKLFF; CDR3nt: TGCAGTGCTAGAGATGGGGGGAGCACGGCTTATGGGAAACTGTTTTTT
j_gene: TRBJ2-4; v_gene: TRBV20-1; abundance: NA; d_gene: TRBD1; CDR3aa: CSARLTGGAKNIQYF; CDR3nt: TGCAGTGCTAGGTTGACAGGGGGTGCCAAAAACATTCAGTACTTC
j_gene: TRBJ2-3; v_gene: TRBV5-1; abundance: NA; d_gene: NA; CDR3aa: CASSPEGSTDTQYF; CDR3nt: TGCGCCAGCAGCCCCGAGGGATCCACAGATACGCAGTATTTT
j_gene: TRBJ1-1; v_gene: TRBV29-1; abundance: NA; d_gene: NA; CDR3aa: CSPLPPEAFF; CDR3nt: TGCAGCCCCCTCCCTCCCGAAGCTTTCTTT
j_gene: TRBJ2-1; v_gene: TRBV7-9; abundance: NA; d_gene: TRBD1; CDR3aa: CASSLGQVPEEQFF; CDR3nt: TGTGCCAGCAGCCTCGGACAGGTTCCGGAGGAGCAGTTCTTC
j_gene: TRBJ2-3; v_gene: TRBV24-1; abundance: NA; d_gene: NA; CDR3aa: CATGDPVTGPLTDTQYF; CDR3nt: TGTGCCACCGGTGACCCTGTTACTGGGCCCCTCACAGATACGCAGTATTTT
j_gene: TRBJ1-4; v_gene: TRBV7-2; abundance: few; d_gene: TRBD1; CDR3aa: CASSFSGQGEKLFF; CDR3nt: TGTGCCAGCAGCTTCTCGGGACAGGGAGAAAAACTGTTTTTT
j_gene: TRBJ2-7; v_gene: TRBV2; abundance: few; d_gene: NA; CDR3aa: CASRRTDGRAAGEQYF; CDR3nt: TGTGCCAGCAGAAGAACAGATGGGCGGGCCGCCGGCGAGCAGTACTTC
j_gene: TRBJ1-3; v_gene: TRBV7-7; abundance: few; d_gene: NA; CDR3aa: CASSLSVWTIGNTIYF; CDR3nt: TGTGCTAGCAGCTTATCCGTCTGGACGATTGGAAACACCATATATTTT
j_gene: TRBJ1-4; v_gene: TRBV11-3; abundance: many; d_gene: NA; CDR3aa: CASSLVGATNEKLFF; CDR3nt: TGTGCCAGCAGCTTAGTAGGCGCAACTAATGAAAAACTGTTTTTT
j_gene: TRBJ1-4; v_gene: TRBV20-1; abundance: few; d_gene: TRBD1; CDR3aa: CSARFDRENEKLFF; CDR3nt: TGCAGTGCTAGATTTGACAGGGAGAATGAAAAACTGTTTTTT
j_gene: TRBJ2-5; v_gene: TRBV12-3/TRBV12-4; abundance: few; d_gene: TRBD2; CDR3aa: CASSTRLAGAGETQYF; CDR3nt: TGTGCCAGCAGTACCCGACTAGCCGGGGCGGGTGAGACCCAGTACTTC
j_gene: TRBJ2-6; v_gene: TRBV7-2; abundance: NA; d_gene: TRBD2; CDR3aa: CASSLAFSGGAPGANVLTF; CDR3nt: TGTGCCAGCAGCTTAGCATTTAGCGGGGGGGCCCCTGGGGCCAACGTCCTGACTTTC
j_gene: TRBJ2-6; v_gene: TRBV9; abundance: NA; d_gene: TRBD1; CDR3aa: CASSVGTGVGANVLTF; CDR3nt: TGTGCCAGCAGCGTAGGCACAGGGGTTGGGGCCAACGTCCTGACTTTC
j_gene: TRBJ1-2; v_gene: TRBV7-9; abundance: NA; d_gene: TRBD1; CDR3aa: CASSSGTVGTF; CDR3nt: TGTGCCAGCAGCTCCGGGACAGTAGGCACCTTC
j_gene: TRBJ2-1; v_gene: TRBV4-3; abundance: few; d_gene: NA; CDR3aa: CASSQVGSVDEQFF; CDR3nt: TGCGCCAGCAGCCAAGTAGGTAGCGTCGATGAGCAGTTCTTC
j_gene: TRBJ1-4; v_gene: TRBV10-3; abundance: once; d_gene: NA; CDR3aa: CAISQATNEKLFF; CDR3nt: TGTGCCATCAGCCAGGCAACTAATGAAAAACTGTTTTTT
j_gene: TRBJ1-2; v_gene: TRBV20-1; abundance: NA; d_gene: TRBD1; CDR3aa: CSARESPGQGARGYTF; CDR3nt: TGCAGTGCTAGAGAATCACCGGGACAGGGGGCGAGGGGCTACACCTTC
j_gene: TRBJ2-4; v_gene: TRBV28; abundance: NA; d_gene: NA; CDR3aa: CASLGQRSSKNIQCF; CDR3nt: TGTGCCAGCTTGGGACAAAGATCCTCCAAAAACATTCAGTGCTTC
j_gene: TRBJ2-7; v_gene: TRBV5-1; abundance: once; d_gene: NA; CDR3aa: CASSFGSYYEQYF; CDR3nt: TGCGCCAGCAGCTTTGGCAGCTACTACGAGCAGTACTTC
j_gene: TRBJ2-1; v_gene: TRBV5-1; abundance: NA; d_gene: NA; CDR3aa: CASSLGPVYNEQFF; CDR3nt: TGCGCCAGCAGCTTGGGACCCGTCTACAATGAGCAGTTCTTC